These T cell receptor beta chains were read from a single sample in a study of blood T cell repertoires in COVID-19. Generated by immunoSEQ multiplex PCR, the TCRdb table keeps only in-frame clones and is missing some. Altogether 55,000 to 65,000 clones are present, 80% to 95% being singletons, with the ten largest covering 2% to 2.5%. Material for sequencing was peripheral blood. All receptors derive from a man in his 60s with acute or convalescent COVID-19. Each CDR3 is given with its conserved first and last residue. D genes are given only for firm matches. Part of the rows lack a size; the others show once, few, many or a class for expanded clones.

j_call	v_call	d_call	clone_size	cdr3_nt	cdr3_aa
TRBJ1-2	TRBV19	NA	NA	TGTGCCAGTAGTCGGGGGGAGCACTATGGCTACACCTTC	CASSRGEHYGYTF
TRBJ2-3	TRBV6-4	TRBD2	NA	TGTGCCAGCAGTCTAGCGGGATCGAGCACAGATACGCAGTATTTT	CASSLAGSSTDTQYF
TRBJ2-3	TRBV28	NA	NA	TGTGCCAGCGGAACAGGCGGAGGGACGCAGTATTTT	CASGTGGGTQYF
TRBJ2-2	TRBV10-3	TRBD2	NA	TGTGCCATCAGTGAGCCACTAGCGGCCCAAAGGACCGGGGAGCTGTTTTTT	CAISEPLAAQRTGELFF
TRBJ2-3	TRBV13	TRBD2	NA	TGTGCCAGCAGCTTAGTCGGGAGGGTAGCGGGAGGTCCAGATACGCAGTATTTT	CASSLVGRVAGGPDTQYF
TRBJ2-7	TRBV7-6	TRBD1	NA	TGTGCCAGCAGTAACACCGGGACAGGGACTTACGAGCAGTACTTC	CASSNTGTGTYEQYF
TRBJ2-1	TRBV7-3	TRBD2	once	TGTGCCAGCAGCCCCGGGACTAGCGGGATAAATGAGCAGTTCTTC	CASSPGTSGINEQFF
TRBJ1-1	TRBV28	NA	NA	TGTGCCAGCAGTCGGCCGCGAACAGGGGCTTTCTTT	CASSRPRTGAFF
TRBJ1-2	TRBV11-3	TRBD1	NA	TGTGCCAGCAGCCCGGGGACAGGGACTAACTATGGCTACACCTTC	CASSPGTGTNYGYTF
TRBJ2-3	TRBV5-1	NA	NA	TGCGCCAGCAGCGGGGGCAGAACCACAGATACGCAGTATTTT	CASSGGRTTDTQYF
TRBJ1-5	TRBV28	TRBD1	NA	TGTGCCAGCAGTTTGGCGGGACAGGGTAATCAGCCCCAGCATTTT	CASSLAGQGNQPQHF
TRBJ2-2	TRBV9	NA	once	TGTGCCAGCAGCGTAGGAGGATACACCGGGGAGCTGTTTTTT	CASSVGGYTGELFF
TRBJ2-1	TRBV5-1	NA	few	TGCGCCAGCAGCCACGGGGACATCAATATTGTCAATGAGCAGTTCTTC	CASSHGDINIVNEQFF
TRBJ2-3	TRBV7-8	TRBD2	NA	TGTGCCAGCAGCTTACTAGCGGGCTACACAGATACGCAGTATTTT	CASSLLAGYTDTQYF
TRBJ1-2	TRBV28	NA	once	TGTGCCAGCAGTTTTTTACCCCCGAGGCATGGCTACACCTTC	CASSFLPPRHGYTF
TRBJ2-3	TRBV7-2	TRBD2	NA	TGTGCCAGCAGCTTACGCGCTAGCGGGGGTTCTTCTAGCACAGATACGCAGTATTTT	CASSLRASGGSSSTDTQYF
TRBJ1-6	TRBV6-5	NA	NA	TGTGCCAGCAGTTACACAAAGTACAATTCACCCCTCCACTTT	CASSYTKYNSPLHF
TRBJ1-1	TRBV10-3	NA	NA	TGTGCCATCAGCCCCCGGGACTCGTATGGCAACACTGAAGCTTTCTTT	CAISPRDSYGNTEAFF
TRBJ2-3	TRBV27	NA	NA	TGTGCCAGCAGTTCCTACGCCACAGATACGCAGTATTTT	CASSSYATDTQYF
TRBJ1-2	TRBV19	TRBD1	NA	TGTGCCAGTAGTACGGGACAGGGGATCTATGGCTACACCTTC	CASSTGQGIYGYTF
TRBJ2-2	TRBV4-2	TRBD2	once	TGTGCCAGCAGCCAATACAGCGGGGTGGGTGAGCTGTTTTTT	CASSQYSGVGELFF
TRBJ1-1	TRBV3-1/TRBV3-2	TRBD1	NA	TGTGCCAGCAGCCGCGGACAGGGGGGTGAAGCTTTCTTT	CASSRGQGGEAFF
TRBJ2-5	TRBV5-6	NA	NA	TGTGCCAGCAGCTTGGGGGGCCGGGAAGAGACCCAGTACTTC	CASSLGGREETQYF
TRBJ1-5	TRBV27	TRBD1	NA	TGTGCCAGCAGTTATAATTCAGGGGGAGGCTTAAATCAGCCCCAGCATTTT	CASSYNSGGGLNQPQHF